Listed here are 2 T cell receptor beta chains from one sample, sequenced in a study of T cells in localized non-small cell lung cancer. The protocol was immunoSEQ multiplex PCR, while the TCRdb copy is restricted to in-frame clones and leaves out a portion. Among more than 900 clones listed, 20% to 25% were seen once. The source was normal lung tissue next to the tumor, collected before any cancer treatment. These receptors all stem from a woman aged 40-69 years with stage I lung adenocarcinoma.

The rearrangement joins TRBV19 to TRBJ2-7; 8 positions agree with TRBD1. The CDR3 covers 15 residues. Germline trimming cut 10 bases from V and 4 bases from J; bases unmatched to any gene: 15. The germline V gene has CDR1 LNHDA and CDR2 SQIVND (reference sequence). For the CDR3, the DNA is TGTGCCACCAAGGCTCTCCAGGGGGCGTCTTACGAGCAGTACTTC. Amino acids: CATKALQGASYEQYF.

This rearrangement joins TRBV6-8 to TRBJ2-5; 8 bases map to TRBD2. The CDR3 runs to 14 residues. Germline CDR1 reads MNHGY; CDR2 reads SAAAGT. Losses at the gene ends were 10 bases for V and 7 bases for J; bases not matched to a gene: 14. CDR3 DNA sequence: TGTGCCACCTACTCGACTAGCGATAGGGGGACCCAGTACTTC. Translated, it gives CATYSTSDRGTQYF.